Each of the 10 T cell receptor beta chains below was sequenced from the same sample in a study of vaccination and CD4 T cells after COVID-19. The treatment is: approximately 11-day PBMC culture with coronavirus spike peptide pools or control peptides (ViraFEST assay). Scientists ran DNA taken from cultured CD4+ T cells through the Oncomine TCR Beta short-read assay for sequencing. TCRdb independently ran MiXCR on the PCR reads; one entry per CDR3 protein. The data show about 12,000 distinct CDR3 sequences, less than 80% seen once. Their antigen targets remain unknown. Specimen: CD4+ T cells from blood, cultured in vitro, collected before SARS-CoV-2 vaccination. These receptors all come from a human donor who had recovered from COVID-19.

The CDR3 DNA is TGTGCCAGCTCACCAGGGTCAGGAAACACCATATATTTT. Translation gives CASSPGSGNTIYF. The chain is built from TRBV18 and TRBJ1-3; no clear D gene. Trimming took off 2 bases at V and 4 bases at J, with 6 bases between the two ends. CDR1 and CDR2 (germline): KGHSH, LQKENI. The CDR3 covers 13 residues.

This clonotype came up a few times. The rearrangement joins TRBV7-9 to TRBJ2-5; the match to TRBD1 covers 7 bases. Germline V gene data show CDR1 as SEHNR and CDR2 as FQNEAQ (reference sequence). The V gene end was trimmed by 5 bases and the J gene end by 3 bases; junction bases not matched to a gene: 9. The CDR3 is made up of 15 amino acids. Written as DNA, the CDR3 is TGTGCCAGCAGCCCCTACCGTACAGGGGAAGAGACCCAGTACTTC. Protein sequence: CASSPYRTGEETQYF.

V is TRBV7-9 and J is TRBJ1-1; 7 positions match TRBD1. Per germline, CDR1 SEHNR and CDR2 FQNEAQ (reference sequence). The length of the CDR3 is 17 residues. V shed 2 bases, J shed 8 bases, and the junction held 17 bases outside the gene matches. In DNA form, the CDR3 reads TGTGCCAGCAGCTTATTTGACAGGGAAGGACCAGGACGCGAAGCTTTCTTT. Its protein is CASSLFDREGPGREAFF.

DNA for the CDR3: TGTGCCAGCAGCCATAATGAACAGGGACTAGACACTGAAGCTTTCTTT. This translates into CASSHNEQGLDTEAFF. This chain connects TRBV7-8 to TRBJ1-1; possible D gene TRBD1, 6 bases. Germline V CDR1 and CDR2: SGHVS, FQNEAQ. V was shortened by 5 bases and J by 3 bases, with 19 bases between the two germline ends. The CDR3 runs to 16 residues.

V is TRBV7-2 and J is TRBJ2-5; D is unclear. This CDR3 contains 15 residues. Trimming cost V 2 bases and J 1 base, with 11 bases left between them. Germline CDR1 and CDR2: SGHTA and FQGNSA. The CDR3 protein is CASSLSLGFQETQYF. The CDR3, as DNA: TGTGCCAGCAGCTTATCGCTAGGGTTCCAAGAGACCCAGTACTTC.

This clonotype has more than one count but fewer than ten. V is TRBV20-1 and J is TRBJ2-3, with TRBD2 matching 11 bases. The V segment lost 5 bases and the J segment 2 bases; nucleotides outside the gene matches: 18. The CDR3 loop spans 19 amino acids. Germline V CDR1 and CDR2: DFQATT, SNEGSKA (reference sequence). The CDR3 DNA reads as TGCAGTGCTCCCGACACGGGGGGACTAGCGGAATCCTCCACAGATACGCAGTATTTT. Amino acids: CSAPDTGGLAESSTDTQYF.

This clonotype qualifies as medium-sized. The rearrangement uses TRBV6-1 and TRBJ1-5; tentatively, D is TRBD1 (5 bases). Germline-derived CDR1 and CDR2 are MNHNS and SASEGT. Trimming took off 6 bases at V and 2 bases at J, with 8 bases between the two ends. The CDR3 spans 13 residues. The CDR3 nucleotides read TGTGCCAGCAGAGGGACTGGCAATCAGCCCCAGCATTTT. It yields the protein CASRGTGNQPQHF.

J is TRBJ1-6 and V is TRBV20-1; D possibly corresponds to TRBD1 (5 bases). The germline V and J ends were trimmed by 3 bases and 0 bases, with 6 bases remaining between them. Germline V gene data show CDR1 as DFQATT and CDR2 as SNEGSKA (reference sequence). This CDR3 spans 14 amino acids. This chain's CDR3 is CSASTGSYNSPLHF. CDR3 DNA: TGCAGTGCTAGCACAGGCTCCTATAATTCACCCCTCCACTTT.

This chain uses TRBV7-2 with TRBJ2-7; D possibly corresponds to TRBD2 (5 bases). Germline V lookup: CDR1 SGHTA, CDR2 FQGNSA. Trimming cost V 0 bases and J 3 bases, with 6 bases left between them. The CDR3 covers 13 residues. The CDR3 sequence: CASSLAGSYEQYF. DNA of the CDR3: TGTGCCAGCAGCTTAGCAGGGAGCTACGAGCAGTACTTC.

The rearrangement uses TRBV20-1 and TRBJ2-5; no firm D call. The CDR3 has 15 amino acids. Trimming shortened V by 0 bases and J by 2 bases, and 13 bases separated the two germline ends. Germline CDR1 reads DFQATT; CDR2 reads SNEGSKA (reference sequence). The CDR3 here is CSARDGVLAQETQYF. DNA for the CDR3: TGCAGTGCTAGAGATGGGGTCTTAGCACAAGAGACCCAGTACTTC.